The present T cell receptor beta chain was sequenced within a study of tumor-infiltrating lymphocytes in primary liver carcinoma (TCRdb year 2017). Background on the whole study: Surgical resection was performed in China between November 2015 and early 2016 on roughly 5 patients with histopathologically diagnosed primary liver carcinoma. The five patients, three men and two women aged 30 to 69 years, had hepatocellular carcinoma (four) or combined HCC and intrahepatic cholangiocarcinoma (one). The tumors of the five patients were staged as T1-T3 N0M0, with maximum diameters ranging from roughly 4 to 10 cm. Each sample produced roughly 3.65 to 7.13 million productive TCRbeta reads, and read depth showed no significant difference between tissue types. The study combined TCRbeta repertoire sequencing, expression microarrays and whole-exome sequencing across five regions of each liver tumor, with adjacent normal tissue and blood. A total of approximately 35 specimens from 5 patients, comprising 25 or so tumor regions, 5 adjacent noncancerous liver tissues and 5 peripheral blood samples, were covered by TCRbeta repertoire sequencing. Technical replicate repertoires showed high reproducibility, with mean shared-clone rates roughly 0.89 and correlation coefficients above 0.95. Study-wide findings and limitations: Pairs of tumor regions showed greater repertoire overlap (mean approximately 35%) than tumor-adjacent pairs (17%) or tumor-blood pairs (approximately 15%), which is consistent with antigen-driven expansion. Because only the TCR beta chain was sequenced and unpaired alpha chains were not captured, true repertoire diversity is likely underestimated. Only a few patients were included in the study, and the authors note that the findings should be validated in a larger study. Bulk unsorted samples precluded comparing CD4+ and CD8+ T cell repertoires. The top 250 clones made up a significantly larger repertoire fraction in tumors than in blood (p = 0.039).

Concerning this clonotype itself: Its cognate antigen has yet to be identified. One end of the junction fails to match germline, which may point to a read error.

Using a constant-region primer and ProtoScript II reverse transcriptase, TCRbeta-specific cDNA was reverse-transcribed from around 520 ng total RNA. Three nested multiplex PCR rounds, following a slightly modified ARM-PCR procedure, were used to build the TCRbeta libraries. Each of the first two PCR rounds ran for about 10 cycles using multiplex TRBV1-TRBV30 forward primers together with a Cbeta reverse primer. A final 25-cycle PCR with Deep VentR polymerase added sample barcodes and Illumina adapters. Amplicons of 200-500 bp were gel-purified with a QIAquick gel extraction kit before sequencing. TCRbeta amplicons were sequenced on an Illumina HiSeq 2500 with 250-bp paired-end reads. The authors' pipeline ran thus. To recover full CDR3 sequences, reads were quality-trimmed using Trimmomatic v0.33 and paired reads were then merged using FLASH v1.2.11. V, D and J germline segments were assigned to the rearranged TCRbeta sequences by MiGEC v1.2.1b. VDJtools v1.0.0 computed clonotype statistics and Shannon-Wiener diversity indices. Except for diversity analysis, only each sample's 250 most abundant clonotypes were used in subsequent analyses to reduce sampling bias. TCRdb took the public reads, trimmed them with fastp at Q25, ran MiXCR for clone calling and kept in-frame beta chains. When rows share a CDR3 protein, they turn into one entry using the most common DNA and genes. The V and J calls were determined by TCRdb, not by the authors. For this sample the table gives approximately 330,000 distinct CDR3 sequences, of which about 61% were detected only once. Clones ranked in the top ten supply 5.5% to 8% of the sample.

CDR3 length: 12 amino acids, cysteine to phenylalanine. The retained sequence is limited to the CDR3, 36 bases, with the frame set at the first base. For CDR1 and CDR2, the germline V gene (reference sequence) lists MNHNY and SVGAGI. Blood RNA was extracted from unsorted whole blood using TRIzol reagent, and germline DNA was obtained with the DNeasy Blood & Tissue kit. At the time of sampling, the patients were treatment-naive and had chronic HBV infection. Before surgery, about 4 milliliters of peripheral blood were collected into K2EDTA tubes. The clonotype was recovered from a man aged 40-49 years with primary liver carcinoma and hepatitis B virus infection. The sequencing sample was made of peripheral blood. This sequence uses TRBV6-6 and TRBJ2-1; the D segment cannot be called with confidence. The DNA sequence is TGTGCTAGCAGCGTCGTAAGAAATGAGCAGTTCTTC. It encodes CASSVVRNEQFF.